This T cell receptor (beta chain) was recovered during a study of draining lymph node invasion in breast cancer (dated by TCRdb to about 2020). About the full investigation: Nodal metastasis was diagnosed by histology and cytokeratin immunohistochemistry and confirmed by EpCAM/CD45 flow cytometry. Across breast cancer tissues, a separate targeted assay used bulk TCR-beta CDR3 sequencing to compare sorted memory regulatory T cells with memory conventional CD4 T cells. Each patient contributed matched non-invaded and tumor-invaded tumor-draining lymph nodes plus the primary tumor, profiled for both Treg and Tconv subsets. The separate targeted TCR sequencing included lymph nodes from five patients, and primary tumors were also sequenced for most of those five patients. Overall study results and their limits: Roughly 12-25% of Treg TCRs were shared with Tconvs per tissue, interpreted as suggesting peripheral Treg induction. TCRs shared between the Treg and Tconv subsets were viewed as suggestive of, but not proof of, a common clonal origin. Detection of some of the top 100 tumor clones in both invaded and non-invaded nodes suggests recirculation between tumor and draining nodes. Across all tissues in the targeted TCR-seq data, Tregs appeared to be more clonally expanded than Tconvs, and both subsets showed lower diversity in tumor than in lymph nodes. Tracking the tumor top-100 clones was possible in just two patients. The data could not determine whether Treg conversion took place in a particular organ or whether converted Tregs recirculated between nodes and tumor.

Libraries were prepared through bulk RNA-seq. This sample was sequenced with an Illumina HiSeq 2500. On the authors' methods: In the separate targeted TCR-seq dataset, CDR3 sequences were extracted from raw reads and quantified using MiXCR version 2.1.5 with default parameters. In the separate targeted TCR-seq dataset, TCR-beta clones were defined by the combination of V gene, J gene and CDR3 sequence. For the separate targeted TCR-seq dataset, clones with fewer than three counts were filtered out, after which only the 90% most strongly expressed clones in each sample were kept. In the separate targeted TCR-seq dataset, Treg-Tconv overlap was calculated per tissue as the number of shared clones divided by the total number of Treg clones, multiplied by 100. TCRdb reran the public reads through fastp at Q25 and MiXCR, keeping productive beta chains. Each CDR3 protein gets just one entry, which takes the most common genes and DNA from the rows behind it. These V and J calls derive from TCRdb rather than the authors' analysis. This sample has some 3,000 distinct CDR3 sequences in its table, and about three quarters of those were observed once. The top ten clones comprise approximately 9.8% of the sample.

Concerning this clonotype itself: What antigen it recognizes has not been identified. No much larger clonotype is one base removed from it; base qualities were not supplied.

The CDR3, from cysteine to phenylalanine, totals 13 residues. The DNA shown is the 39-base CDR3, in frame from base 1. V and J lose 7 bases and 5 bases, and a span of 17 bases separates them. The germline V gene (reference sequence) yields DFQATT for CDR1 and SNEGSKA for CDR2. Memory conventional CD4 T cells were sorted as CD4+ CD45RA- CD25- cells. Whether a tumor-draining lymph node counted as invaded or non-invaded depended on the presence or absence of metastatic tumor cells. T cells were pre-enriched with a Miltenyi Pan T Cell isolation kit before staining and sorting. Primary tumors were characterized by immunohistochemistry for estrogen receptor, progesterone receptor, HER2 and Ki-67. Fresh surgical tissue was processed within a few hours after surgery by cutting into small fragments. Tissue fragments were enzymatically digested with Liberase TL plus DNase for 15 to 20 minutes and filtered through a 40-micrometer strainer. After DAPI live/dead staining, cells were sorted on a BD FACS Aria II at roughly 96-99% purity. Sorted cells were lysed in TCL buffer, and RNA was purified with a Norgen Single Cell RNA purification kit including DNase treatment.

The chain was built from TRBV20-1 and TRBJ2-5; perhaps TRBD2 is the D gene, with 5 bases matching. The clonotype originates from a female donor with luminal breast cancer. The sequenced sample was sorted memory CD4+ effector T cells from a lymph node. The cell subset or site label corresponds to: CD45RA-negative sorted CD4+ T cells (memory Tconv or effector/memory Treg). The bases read TGCAGTGAGCGGACCACAGCTACGGAGACCCAGTACTTC. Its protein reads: CSERTTATETQYF.